The present entry profiles one T cell receptor beta chain with its context. What it binds is unknown. The same CDR3 also results from other DNA sequences found in this sample. The entry originates in a study of shared clonotypes between healthy human individuals. Study-level results: Among several donors, roughly 5% of naive CD4 clonotypes were found in common.

Using immunoSEQ multiplex PCR, the repertoire was profiled, and TCRdb retains in-frame clones only, with some absent. Here the sample spans approximately 2,000,000 clones, roughly 95% being singletons. This CDR3 is built from 14 residues. CDR1 and CDR2 (germline): MDHEN, SYDVKM. V gave up 3 bases and J gave up 0 bases, with 9 bases separating them. Positively selected for CCR7, the CD45RO-negative cells used as naive CD8 cells excluded terminally differentiated effector memory CD45RA+ cells. All donors qualified as healthy HIV-negative adults and had experienced no recent acute infections or vaccinations. Nashville, Tennessee was home to all donors, who were Caucasian adults.

The chain employs TRBV28 and TRBJ2-7, with D perhaps matching TRBD1 (6 bases). This TCR came from a man aged 18 to 29 in good health. Some clones in this sample may be carry-over from other donors' samples. The sample taken for sequencing was naive CD8+ T cells from PBMCs. CDR3 coding DNA: TGTGCCAGCAGTTTCAGGGGAAGCTCCTACGAGCAGTACTTC. This gives the protein CASSFRGSSYEQYF.